This T cell receptor beta chain was captured in a study of T-cell reconstitution after alpha-beta-depleted transplantation in children. Preparing the TCRbeta library involved the use of unique molecular identifiers. TCRdb reanalysed the PCR reads using MiXCR and keeps one entry per CDR3 protein. The profile covers about 610,000 distinct CDR3 sequences, with 25% to 30% appearing a single time and around a third taken by the ten largest. Germline CDR1 and CDR2: SEHNR and FQNEAQ (reference sequence). CDR3 length equals 16 residues. The V end was cut by 5 bases, the J end by 6 bases, with 22 bases between.

The chain is built from TRBV7-9 and TRBJ1-1, with a possible D match to TRBD1 (6 bases). This TCR derives from a boy under two years old with Wiskott-Aldrich syndrome, due to receive a stem cell transplant. The sequencing here drew on PBMCs, taken before TCRalphabeta/CD19-depleted stem cell transplant. CDR3 in amino acids: CASSLHRVISRSEAFF. The CDR3 DNA reads as TGTGCCAGCAGCCTTCACAGGGTTATATCGCGATCTGAAGCTTTCTTT.